This T cell receptor (beta chain) comes out of a study of blood T cell repertoires in COVID-19. Germline values: CDR1 LNHDA, CDR2 SQIVND (reference sequence). The V segment lost 3 bases and the J segment 1 base; nucleotides outside the gene matches: 6. The CDR3 consists of 16 residues. Assay used: immunoSEQ multiplex PCR; TCRdb lists only in-frame clones, some missing. The table includes 150,000 to 200,000 clones, approximately 80% detected once. This clonotype originated in a man aged 70-80 years who had recovered from COVID-19. The chain combines TRBV19 with TRBJ1-5, with TRBD1 matching over 7 bases. Sequenced: peripheral blood. In nucleotides, the CDR3 is TGTGCCAGTAGTATCAGGACAGGAGGGAGCAATCAGCCCCAGCATTTT. As protein: CASSIRTGGSNQPQHF.